The rows below give T cell receptor beta chains drawn from one sample of a study of OX40 agonist ivuxolimab in advanced cancers. TCRdb's table, derived via immunoSEQ multiplex PCR, lists solely in-frame clones and lacks some. The sample includes 37,000 or so clones, more than 85% seen only once; the top ten take under 20%. The material was CD4+ or CD8+ T cells sorted from blood, obtained in a trial of the OX40 agonist ivuxolimab. These TCRs come from an adult with an advanced solid tumor such as melanoma, head and neck, liver or kidney cancer. Both conserved end residues are part of each CDR3. The D gene is left open where the match is weak. Clone size is not always given. Where it is, it says once, few, many or a class for expanded clones.

J gene	CDR3 length	V gene	D gene	clone size	CDR3 protein	CDR3 DNA
TRBJ2-7	17	TRBV9	TRBD1	once	CASSVRGQWNSPYEQYF	TGTGCCAGCAGCGTACGGGGACAGTGGAATAGTCCCTACGAGCAGTACTTC
TRBJ1-1	15	TRBV5-6	-	-	CASSLGGALNTEAFF	TGTGCCAGCAGCTTGGGGGGGGCACTGAACACTGAAGCTTTCTTT
TRBJ2-5	16	TRBV6-6	-	-	CASSYSSQDPRETQYF	TGTGCCAGCAGTTACTCGTCACAGGACCCCCGAGAGACCCAGTACTTC
TRBJ1-2	13	TRBV10-1	-	-	CASSLDTTGGYTF	TGCGCCAGCAGCCTGGACACGACAGGCGGCTACACCTTC
TRBJ2-7	15	TRBV5-1	-	-	CASSPIEEGSYEQYF	TGCGCCAGCAGCCCGATCGAGGAGGGGTCCTACGAGCAGTACTTC
TRBJ1-2	14	TRBV14	TRBD1	-	CASSSRDRVDGYTF	TGTGCCAGCAGCTCCCGGGACAGGGTCGATGGCTACACCTTC
TRBJ2-7	15	TRBV6-1	-	-	CASSEAAGASYEQYF	TGTGCCAGCAGTGAAGCAGCAGGGGCGTCCTACGAGCAGTACTTC
TRBJ2-7	12	TRBV4-1	-	-	CASSHHTYEQYF	TGCGCCAGCAGCCACCATACCTACGAGCAGTACTTC
TRBJ1-5	13	TRBV4-3	-	-	CASSQFRDQPQHF	TGCGCCAGCAGCCAGTTTAGGGATCAGCCCCAGCATTTT
TRBJ2-1	15	TRBV2	-	-	CASSRGRTSYNEQFF	TGTGCCAGCAGTCGGGGACGGACCTCCTACAATGAGCAGTTCTTC
TRBJ2-6	20	TRBV11-3	TRBD1	-	CASSLAVRTGPLPGANVLTF	TGTGCCAGCAGCTTAGCGGTCAGGACAGGGCCTCTACCTGGGGCCAACGTCCTGACTTTC